This T cell receptor beta chain was recorded in a study of CD8 T cells in ankylosing spondylitis. Study results and limitations: Disease-associated clones were reportedly significantly overrepresented in matched ankylosing spondylitis synovial fluid.

This clonotype was found a few times. What it binds is not known. This CDR3 is built from 13 residues. V was pared by 7 bases and J by 5 bases, with 12 bases between. A quantitative 5'-RACE method, one with molecular barcodes, was used to make TCR beta libraries. TCRdb re-derived calls from the 5' RACE reads in MiXCR, one entry per CDR3 protein. The data show almost 250,000 distinct CDR3 sequences, roughly 32% seen once. Material: blood, either unsorted or a sorted T cell fraction (not recorded which). The receptor comes from a male donor with ankylosing spondylitis or in good health (not recorded which). This chain joins TRBV12-3 or TRBV12-4 and TRBJ2-1; D perhaps matches TRBD1 (5 bases). In nucleotides, the CDR3 is TGTGCCAGCACCTCGACAGACGACAATGAGCAGTTCTTC. It is translated as CASTSTDDNEQFF.